These T cell receptor beta chains were read from a single sample in a study of vaccination effects on CD4 cells after COVID-19. These TCRs are of unknown antigen specificity. The protocol was immunoSEQ multiplex PCR, while the TCRdb copy is restricted to in-frame clones and leaves out a portion. This sample carries 20,000 to 25,000 clones, 55% to 75% of them seen once, and the ten largest clones take around 10%. Sequencing was performed on CD4+ T cells from PBMCs cultured with HCoV-NL63 spike peptides, taken before COVID-19 vaccination. The receptors stem from a human donor who received a COVID-19 vaccine. CDR3s include the opening cysteine and the closing phenylalanine or tryptophan. A D gene is named only where the DNA matches it firmly. Size is omitted from some rows. Given values are once, few, many or a class for expanded clones.

d_call	v_call	j_call	clone_size	cdr3_aa	cdr3_nt
TRBD1	TRBV19	TRBJ2-7	NA	CASGEQGSDFYEQYF	TGTGCCAGTGGTGAACAGGGGAGTGATTTCTACGAGCAGTACTTC
NA	TRBV5-1	TRBJ2-1	few	CASSLPTGRDSYNEQFF	TGCGCCAGCAGCTTACCTACAGGGAGAGATTCCTACAATGAGCAGTTCTTC
NA	TRBV12-3/TRBV12-4	TRBJ1-1	NA	CASSSTANTEAFF	TGTGCCAGCAGTTCTACAGCCAACACTGAAGCTTTCTTT
NA	TRBV4-1	TRBJ1-5	NA	CASSQGSGERQPQHF	TGCGCCAGCAGCCAAGGCTCCGGGGAGAGACAGCCCCAGCATTTT
TRBD1	TRBV6-5	TRBJ1-6	NA	CASSYLTQGRNSPLHF	TGTGCCAGCAGTTACCTAACACAGGGGAGAAATTCACCCCTCCACTTT
TRBD2	TRBV9	TRBJ2-2	few	CASSTLGGVGGELFF	TGTGCCAGCAGCACCCTGGGGGGGGTGGGCGGGGAGCTGTTTTTT
NA	TRBV19	TRBJ2-5	NA	CASKEGEAETQYF	TGTGCGAGTAAGGAGGGTGAGGCGGAGACCCAGTACTTC
TRBD1	TRBV5-1	TRBJ1-3	NA	CASSPGTDGNTIYF	TGCGCCAGCAGCCCCGGGACAGACGGAAACACCATATATTTT
TRBD2	TRBV11-3	TRBJ2-2	NA	CASSLALTSGRTGELFF	TGTGCCAGCAGCTTAGCCCTGACTAGCGGGAGAACCGGGGAGCTGTTTTTT
TRBD1	TRBV6-5	TRBJ2-1	NA	CASRIRDRSYNEQFF	TGTGCCAGTCGAATTCGGGACAGGTCCTACAATGAGCAGTTCTTC
NA	TRBV6-6	TRBJ1-2	NA	CASNFGTSDYGYTF	TGTGCCAGCAATTTTGGGACATCTGACTATGGCTACACCTTC